Presented here are 28 T cell receptor beta chains from one specimen sequenced in a study of OX40 agonist ivuxolimab in advanced cancers. Generated by immunoSEQ multiplex PCR, the TCRdb table keeps only in-frame clones and is missing some. The sample consists of about 50,000 clones, 79% of them appearing once. The input for sequencing was CD4+ or CD8+ T cells sorted from blood, taken in a trial of the OX40 agonist ivuxolimab. The receptor source for this set is an adult with an advanced solid tumor such as melanoma, head and neck, liver or kidney cancer.

This sequence joins TRBV30 and TRBJ1-4; 7 nucleotides align to TRBD1. J gave up 7 bases and V 4 bases, and 9 bases lay outside the gene matches. Germline lookup yields CDR1 GTSNPN and CDR2 SVGIG (reference sequence). This CDR3 has 14 residues. The CDR3 bases are TGTGCCTGGACAGGGGGGGGCTCGGGTGAAAAACTGTTTTTT. Residues: CAWTGGGSGEKLFF.

This clone has only a few counts. The CDR3 DNA reads TGTGCCAGCAGCGTCGGACTCAGCTCTGGAAACACCATATATTTT. This gives the protein CASSVGLSSGNTIYF. The rearrangement links TRBV9 to TRBJ1-3, with D hard to call. This CDR3 has 15 amino acids. Germline CDR1 is SGDLS and CDR2 is YYNGEE. The V end was cut by 2 bases, the J end by 0 bases, with 9 bases between.

The chain has TRBV5-1 and TRBJ2-2; 7 bases agree with TRBD1. Germline values: CDR1 SGHRS, CDR2 YFSETQ. The CDR3 totals 13 residues. J lost 4 bases, V lost 4 bases, and 1 base had no gene match. The CDR3 DNA sequence: TGCGCCAGCAGCCGACAGGGCACCGGGGAGCTGTTTTTT. Its protein product is CASSRQGTGELFF.

V gene TRBV28 combines with J gene TRBJ1-5, with 9 bases aligning to TRBD1. This CDR3 has 15 amino acids. The germline CDR1 and CDR2 sequences are MDHEN and SYDVKM. Trimming at V came to 6 bases and at J to 7 bases, leaving 10 bases not matched to a gene. The CDR3 DNA sequence: TGTGCCAGCAGCGCCGGGACAGGGTCGAAACAGCCCCAGCATTTT. It yields the protein CASSAGTGSKQPQHF. The variable domain in full, with the rest retrieved from reference TRBV28 and TRBJ1-5, is DVKVTQSSRYLVKRTGEKVFLECVQDMDHENMFWYRQDPGLGLRLIYFSYDVKMKEKGDIPEGYSVSREKKERFSLILESASTNQTSMYLCASSAGTGSKQPQHFGDGTRLSIL.

This chain connects TRBV15 to TRBJ2-2; the D gene is possibly TRBD1 (6 bases). Germline V CDR1 and CDR2: LNHNV, YYDKDF (reference sequence). Trimming removed 0 bases from V and 6 bases from J, with 11 bases in between. The CDR3 spans 15 residues. The CDR3 sequence is CATSRDQGNSGELFF. The CDR3 bases are TGTGCCACCAGCAGAGATCAGGGGAATTCCGGGGAGCTGTTTTTT.

The chain combines TRBV7-8 with TRBJ1-5, with a weak D call TRBD1 (5 bases). Germline CDR1 and CDR2: SGHVS and FQNEAQ. The length of the CDR3 is 17 residues. Trimming pared 5 bases from V and 2 bases from J, leaving 19 bases between. Written as DNA, the CDR3 is TGTGCCAGCAGCCCGTTCGGGGCGGAGGGACGCAATCAGCCCCAGCATTTT. Amino acid sequence: CASSPFGAEGRNQPQHF.

The rearrangement joins TRBV30 to TRBJ2-6; D gene unclear. The germline V and J ends were trimmed by 8 bases and 11 bases, with 13 bases remaining between them. The CDR3 has 11 residues. Per germline, CDR1 GTSNPN and CDR2 SVGIG (reference sequence). As DNA, the CDR3 is TGTGCCCTCGCTGGCCGGCACGTCCTGACTTTC. Translated: CALAGRHVLTF. The full variable domain, its missing parts supplied by reference TRBV30 and TRBJ2-6, is SQTIHQWPATLVQPVGSPLSLECTVEGTSNPNLYWYRQAAGRGLQLLFYSVGIGQISSEVPQNLSASRPQDRQFILSSKKLLLSDSGFYLCALAGRHVLTFGAGSRLTVL.

The chain joins TRBV6-5 to TRBJ2-3; D is unresolved. The CDR3 totals 14 residues. Per the germline V gene, CDR1 is MNHEY and CDR2 is SVGAGI. Between the trimmed V and J ends, which lost 6 bases and 3 bases, there was a span of 13 bases. Here the CDR3 reads CASRSVGLTDTQYF. The CDR3 DNA reads as TGTGCCAGCAGGTCTGTGGGGTTGACAGATACGCAGTATTTT.

J is TRBJ1-2 and V is TRBV18; a weak D match, TRBD1 (6 bases). CDR3 length: 16 residues. Germline CDR1 is KGHSH and CDR2 is LQKENI. V was trimmed by 1 base and J by 9 bases, leaving 21 bases between them. For the CDR3, the DNA is TGTGCCAGCTCACCACTGGCGGGGGCGGCCACTTTTCGCTACACCTTC. Translation gives CASSPLAGAATFRYTF.

V usage is TRBV19 and J usage is TRBJ2-5; tentative D call: TRBD2 (5 bases). Deletions cut 5 bases from V and 5 bases from J, with 12 bases between. Per germline, CDR1 LNHDA and CDR2 SQIVND (reference sequence). The CDR3 totals 13 residues. The CDR3 DNA sequence: TGTGCCAGTAGTCCTAGCTTTCAGGAGACCCAGTACTTC. It specifies CASSPSFQETQYF.

This clone was seen only a few times. The chain recombines TRBV4-2 with TRBJ2-3, with D unclear. The CDR3 has 15 amino acids. Germline assignment: CDR1 LGHNA and CDR2 YNFKEQ. Between the trimmed V and J ends, which lost 0 bases and 2 bases, there was a span of 9 bases. The CDR3 DNA follows: TGTGCCAGCAGCCAAGATAGGCGGATCACAGATACGCAGTATTTT. Translated, it gives CASSQDRRITDTQYF.

The J gene is TRBJ1-4, the V gene TRBV5-1; 8 nucleotides align to TRBD1. This CDR3 contains 16 residues. With 4 bases clipped from V and 3 bases from J, the junction kept 8 bases outside the gene matches. Germline assignment: CDR1 SGHRS and CDR2 YFSETQ. The CDR3: CASSPGTGHANEKLFF. The CDR3 DNA is TGCGCCAGCAGCCCCGGGACAGGTCACGCTAATGAAAAACTGTTTTTT.

This chain joins TRBV25-1 and TRBJ2-2; a weak D match, TRBD2 (5 bases). The V end lost 2 bases, the J end lost 6 bases, and 7 bases lay between the germline ends. The CDR3 has 13 amino acids. CDR1 is MGHDK and CDR2 is SYGVNS in the germline V gene. The CDR3: CASSEADSGELFF. The CDR3, as DNA: TGTGCCAGCAGTGAAGCGGACTCCGGGGAGCTGTTTTTT.

A few counts support this clone. The gene calls are TRBV6-1 and TRBJ1-6, with 7 bases matching TRBD1. The CDR3 runs 13 residues. The J segment lost 7 bases and the V segment lost 11 bases, leaving 8 bases of the junction unmatched. The germline CDR1 and CDR2 sequences are MNHNS and SASEGT. The CDR3 here is CASRTGGNSPLHF. Written as DNA, the CDR3 is TGTGCCTCCCGGACAGGTGGAAATTCACCCCTCCACTTT.

The V call is TRBV30, the J call TRBJ2-7; 7 bases match TRBD2. The CDR3 contains 14 residues. The germline CDR1 and CDR2 sequences are GTSNPN and SVGIG (reference sequence). Unmatched junction bases numbered 12, after V lost 4 bases and J lost 6 bases. This chain's CDR3 is CAWTKTSPPGEQYF. CDR3 sequence (DNA): TGTGCCTGGACCAAGACTAGCCCGCCGGGCGAGCAGTACTTC.

This chain uses TRBV2 with TRBJ2-1; no clear D gene. The ends were cut back, 3 bases at V and 2 bases at J, with 5 bases in the middle. The CDR3 has 13 amino acids. The germline V gene has CDR1 SNHLY and CDR2 FYNNEI. This chain's CDR3 is CASSEPTYNEQFF. Here the CDR3 DNA reads TGTGCCAGCAGTGAGCCCACCTACAATGAGCAGTTCTTC. Full variable domain (rest looked up from reference TRBV2 and TRBJ2-1): EPEVTQTPSHQVTQMGQEVILRCVPISNHLYFYWYRQILGQKVEFLVSFYNNEISEKSEIFDDQFSVERPDGSNFTLKIRSTKLEDSAMYFCASSEPTYNEQFFGPGTRLTVL.

In this sample, this clone turned up a few times. The V call is TRBV25-1, the J call TRBJ1-1; D call uncertain. V was cut by 2 bases and J by 4 bases, with 11 bases left in between. The germline V gene has CDR1 MGHDK and CDR2 SYGVNS. The CDR3 length is 14 residues. The CDR3 loop is CASSENRDGTEAFF. The CDR3 DNA reads as TGTGCCAGCAGTGAAAATAGGGATGGCACTGAAGCTTTCTTT.

The V gene is TRBV28, the J gene TRBJ1-1; D perhaps matches TRBD1 (5 bases). The CDR3 covers 14 residues. Germline V gene data show CDR1 as MDHEN and CDR2 as SYDVKM. Trimming left V 2 bases short and J 4 bases short, with 11 bases between. DNA of the CDR3: TGTGCCAGCAGTTTAGGGGCAGGGAGCACTGAAGCTTTCTTT. Its protein is CASSLGAGSTEAFF.

The chain carries TRBV5-4 and TRBJ2-2; TRBD2 might be the D (6 bases). This CDR3 has 16 amino acids. The germline gives CDR1 SGHNT, CDR2 YYREEE (reference sequence). V was cut by 4 bases and J by 0 bases, with 13 bases left in between. The CDR3 here is CASSPRTTSNTGELFF. The CDR3 region has the DNA TGTGCCAGCAGCCCTAGGACTACCTCGAACACCGGGGAGCTGTTTTTT.

This clone has a single count. This chain links TRBV30 with TRBJ2-2; perhaps D is TRBD1 or TRBD2 (5 bases each). Between the trimmed V and J ends, which lost 3 bases and 6 bases, there was a span of 17 bases. CDR3 length: 15 residues. The germline V gene encodes CDR1 GTSNPN and CDR2 SVGIG (reference sequence). This CDR3 reads CAWRAAGPASGELFF. The CDR3 bases are TGTGCCTGGAGAGCGGCAGGGCCGGCTTCCGGGGAGCTGTTTTTT. Drawing the rest from reference TRBV30 and TRBJ2-2, the complete variable domain is SQTIHQWPATLVQPVGSPLSLECTVEGTSNPNLYWYRQAAGRGLQLLFYSVGIGQISSEVPQNLSASRPQDRQFILSSKKLLLSDSGFYLCAWRAAGPASGELFFGEGSRLTVL.

The gene calls are TRBV2 and TRBJ1-5; 10 nucleotides align to TRBD1. Germline CDR1 and CDR2: SNHLY and FYNNEI. The CDR3 sequence is 15 residues long. V lost 6 bases and J lost 1; bases outside the gene matches: 3. The CDR3 DNA reads TGTGCCAGCAGCGCGACAGGGGGCAGCAATCAGCCCCAGCATTTT. Translating it yields CASSATGGSNQPQHF.

The rearrangement joins TRBV6-1 to TRBJ2-7, with no clear D. Germline-derived CDR1 and CDR2 are MNHNS and SASEGT. This CDR3 has 14 residues. V was clipped by 7 bases and J by 2 bases, with 15 bases between them. In DNA form, the CDR3 reads TGTGCCAGCAAGATCCAATCAATTACCTACGAGCAGTACTTC. It yields the protein CASKIQSITYEQYF.

CDR3 sequence (DNA): TGTGCCAGCAGCAACTTCCGGACAGATACGCAGTATTTT. This gives the protein CASSNFRTDTQYF. This chain uses TRBV5-4 with TRBJ2-3; no definite D call. V lost 4 bases, J lost 3 bases, and 9 bases lay in between. This CDR3 spans 13 amino acids. Germline CDR1 and CDR2: SGHNT and YYREEE (reference sequence).

V usage is TRBV5-6 and J usage is TRBJ1-6, with D hard to call. The CDR3 has 17 residues. Germline V lookup: CDR1 SGHDT, CDR2 YYEEEE. V lost 6 bases and J lost 9, with 25 bases in between. The CDR3 reads CASTWSVRTPGRSPLHF. CDR3 in DNA: TGTGCCAGCACCTGGAGTGTACGGACCCCTGGGCGTTCACCCCTCCACTTT.

V and J are TRBV2 and TRBJ2-7, with D maybe TRBD1 (5 bases). The germline V gene encodes CDR1 SNHLY and CDR2 FYNNEI. Between the trimmed V and J ends, which lost 3 bases and 6 bases, there was a span of 15 bases. There are 14 residues in the CDR3. CDR3 coding DNA: TGTGCCAGCAGTGAGTTGGGGCAGGACCCCGAGCAGTACTTC. Amino acid sequence: CASSELGQDPEQYF. Full variable domain (outside the CDR3, taken from reference TRBV2 and TRBJ2-7): EPEVTQTPSHQVTQMGQEVILRCVPISNHLYFYWYRQILGQKVEFLVSFYNNEISEKSEIFDDQFSVERPDGSNFTLKIRSTKLEDSAMYFCASSELGQDPEQYFGPGTRLTVT.

This clone showed up just a few times. The rearrangement joins TRBV5-1 to TRBJ2-1, with a tentative D call TRBD2 (6 bases). Germline V lookup: CDR1 SGHRS, CDR2 YFSETQ. The length of the CDR3 is 14 residues. The ends were cut back, 4 bases at V and 7 bases at J, with 15 bases in the middle. The CDR3 reads CASSMGLPGNEQFF. CDR3 DNA sequence: TGCGCCAGCAGCATGGGACTGCCTGGGAATGAGCAGTTCTTC. The variable domain in full, with the rest retrieved from reference TRBV5-1 and TRBJ2-1, is KAGVTQTPRYLIKTRGQQVTLSCSPISGHRSVSWYQQTPGQGLQFLFEYFSETQRNKGNFPGRFSGRQFSNSRSEMNVSTLELGDSALYLCASSMGLPGNEQFFGPGTRLTVL.

V is TRBV30 and J is TRBJ2-5; 9 bases are a match to TRBD2. V shed 0 bases and J 2 bases; nucleotides not matched to a gene: 7. This CDR3 spans 16 amino acids. Germline values: CDR1 GTSNPN, CDR2 SVGIG (reference sequence). The CDR3 DNA is TGTGCCTGGAGTGTGGCTGGCGGGGGGGGACAAGAGACCCAGTACTTC. Translated, it gives CAWSVAGGGGQETQYF.

In this sample, this clone turned up a few times. The J gene is TRBJ1-1, the V gene TRBV5-1; weak D call: TRBD1 (5 bases). The CDR3 runs to 14 residues. Between the trimmed V and J ends, which lost 6 bases and 11 bases, there was a span of 23 bases. Germline V gene data show CDR1 as SGHRS and CDR2 as YFSETQ. The CDR3 nucleotides read TGCGCCAGCACCCCACTCCGCGGAACAGGAGGGGCTTTCTTT. Translated: CASTPLRGTGGAFF.